A selection of T cell receptor beta chains follows, all from one sample in a study of identical twins. TCRdb re-called the 5' RACE reads through MiXCR, storing one row per CDR3 protein. The table has 700,000 to 950,000 distinct CDR3 sequences, roughly an eighth seen once. The data also belong to a second study, concerning yellow fever vaccine responses in identical twins.

The source material was PBMCs. The receptors were gathered from a woman under 30 in good health. The CDR3 runs from the conserved cysteine through the conserved F or W. The D gene is left open where the match is weak. Size tells how often a clone was seen (once, few, many) or the class of an expanded clone, and some rows leave it out.

J gene | V gene | D gene | clone size | CDR3 DNA | CDR3 protein
TRBJ2-3 | TRBV20-1 | . | few | TGCAGTGCTGGACGGGAGTATTTT | CSAGREYF
TRBJ2-1 | TRBV20-1 | . | few | TGCAGTCCTCCCCCGGGCAGGGACCCCTACAATGAGCAGTTCTTC | CSPPPGRDPYNEQFF
TRBJ2-3 | TRBV10-3 | . | . | TGTGCCATCTCGGGACTGGAGGGAGATACGCAGTATTTT | CAISGLEGDTQYF
TRBJ1-2 | TRBV15 | . | many | TGTGCCACCAGCAGAGATAGGGGACAATTATATGGCTACACCTTC | CATSRDRGQLYGYTF
TRBJ1-4 | TRBV6-1 | TRBD1 | . | TGTGCCAGCAGGCCGAAGGGGGCGGCAAATGAAAAACTGTTTTTT | CASRPKGAANEKLFF
TRBJ2-3 | TRBV7-9 | . | many | TGTGCCAGCAGCACTAGCACAGATACGCAGTATTTT | CASSTSTDTQYF
TRBJ2-2 | TRBV5-1 | TRBD1 | . | TGCGCCAGCAGCTTACCGGGACAGGGTGTTGTGACCGGGGAGCTGTTTTTT | CASSLPGQGVVTGELFF
TRBJ1-1 | TRBV10-3 | . | few | TGTGCCATCAGTGACAGTAGCAACACTGAAGCTTTCTTT | CAISDSSNTEAFF
TRBJ2-3 | TRBV7-9 | TRBD2 | few | TGTGCCAGCAGCTCGTTAGCGGGGTACACAGATACGCAGTATTTT | CASSSLAGYTDTQYF
TRBJ1-1 | TRBV12-3/TRBV12-4 | . | few | TGTGCCAGCAGTGGTAGTTGGGGGACTGAAGCTTTCTTT | CASSGSWGTEAFF
TRBJ1-3 | TRBV7-2 | . | . | TGTGCCAGCAGCTTAGCGGCAGGGACACCCTCTGGAAACACCATATATTTT | CASSLAAGTPSGNTIYF